This T cell receptor (beta chain) stems from a study of cytomegalovirus exposure and HLA in healthy donors. V was pared by 0 bases and J by 6 bases, with 13 bases between. Germline V gene sequence: CDR1 SGHRS, CDR2 YFSETQ. The CDR3 spans 15 residues. The PCR employed 60 Vbeta primers together with 13 Jbeta primers. Measured with immunoSEQ multiplex PCR; TCRdb has only the in-frame clones, and not every one. The repertoire holds 200,000 to 250,000 clones, with roughly 84% as singletons. The origin of this receptor is a human donor in good health. The sequenced sample was PBMCs. The chain links TRBV5-1 to TRBJ2-1; weak D call: TRBD2 (6 bases). The CDR3 spells CASSLGGKGFNEQFF. DNA for the CDR3: TGCGCCAGCAGCTTGGGCGGGAAGGGTTTCAATGAGCAGTTCTTC.